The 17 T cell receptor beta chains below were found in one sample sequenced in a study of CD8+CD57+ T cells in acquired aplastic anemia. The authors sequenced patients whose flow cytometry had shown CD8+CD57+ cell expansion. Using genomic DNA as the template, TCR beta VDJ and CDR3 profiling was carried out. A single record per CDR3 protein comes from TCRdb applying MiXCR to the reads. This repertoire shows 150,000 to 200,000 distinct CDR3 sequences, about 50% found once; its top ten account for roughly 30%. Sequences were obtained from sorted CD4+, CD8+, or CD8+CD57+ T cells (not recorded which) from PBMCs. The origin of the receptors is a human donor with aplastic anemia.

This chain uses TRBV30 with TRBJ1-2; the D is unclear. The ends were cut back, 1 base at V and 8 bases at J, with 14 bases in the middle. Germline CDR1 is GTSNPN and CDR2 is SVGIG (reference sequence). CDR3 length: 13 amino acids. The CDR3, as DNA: TGTGCCTGGAGTGCCCTACTCTCGGGAGGCTACACCTTC. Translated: CAWSALLSGGYTF.

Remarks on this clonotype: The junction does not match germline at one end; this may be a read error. CDR3 sequence: CATSRDPGQGYEQYF. The DNA of the CDR3 is TGTGCCACCAGCCGAGATCCGGGACAGGGCTACGAGCAGTACTTC. This chain joins TRBV15 and TRBJ2-7; 9 nucleotides line up with TRBD1. This CDR3 region has 15 residues. Germline V gene sequence: CDR1 LNHNV, CDR2 YYDKDF (reference sequence).

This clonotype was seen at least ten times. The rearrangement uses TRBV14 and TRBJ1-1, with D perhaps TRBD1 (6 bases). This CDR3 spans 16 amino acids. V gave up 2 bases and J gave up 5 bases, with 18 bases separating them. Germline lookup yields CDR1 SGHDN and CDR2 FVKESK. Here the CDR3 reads CASSQWGQGTGTEAFF. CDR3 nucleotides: TGTGCCAGCAGCCAATGGGGTCAGGGGACGGGGACTGAAGCTTTCTTT.

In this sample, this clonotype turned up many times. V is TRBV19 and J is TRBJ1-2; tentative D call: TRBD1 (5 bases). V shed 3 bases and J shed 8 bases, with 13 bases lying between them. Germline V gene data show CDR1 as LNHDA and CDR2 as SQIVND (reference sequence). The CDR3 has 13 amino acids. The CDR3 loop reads CASSMFGAEGYTF. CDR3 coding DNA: TGTGCCAGTAGTATGTTCGGGGCGGAAGGCTACACCTTC.

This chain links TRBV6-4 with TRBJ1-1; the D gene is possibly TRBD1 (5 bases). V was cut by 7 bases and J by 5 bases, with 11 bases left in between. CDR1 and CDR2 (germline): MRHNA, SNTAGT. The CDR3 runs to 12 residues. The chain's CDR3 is CASTFYRTEAFF. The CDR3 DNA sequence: TGTGCCAGCACTTTTTACAGGACTGAAGCTTTCTTT.

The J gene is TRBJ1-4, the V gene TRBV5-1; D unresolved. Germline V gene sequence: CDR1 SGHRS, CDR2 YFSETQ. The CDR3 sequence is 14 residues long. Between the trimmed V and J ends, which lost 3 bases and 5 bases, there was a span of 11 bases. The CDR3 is CASSSDVGNEKLFF. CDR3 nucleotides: TGCGCCAGCAGCTCTGATGTTGGCAATGAAAAACTGTTTTTT.

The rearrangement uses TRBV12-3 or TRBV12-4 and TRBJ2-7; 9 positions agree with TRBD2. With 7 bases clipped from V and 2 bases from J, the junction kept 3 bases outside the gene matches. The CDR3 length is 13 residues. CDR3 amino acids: CASKAGGPYEQYF. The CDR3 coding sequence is TGTGCCAGCAAGGCGGGGGGGCCCTACGAGCAGTACTTC.

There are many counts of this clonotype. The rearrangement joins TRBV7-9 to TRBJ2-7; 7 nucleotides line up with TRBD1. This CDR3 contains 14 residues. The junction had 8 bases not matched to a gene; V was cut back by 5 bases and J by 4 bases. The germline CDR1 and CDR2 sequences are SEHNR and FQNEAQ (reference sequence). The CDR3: CASSLDRVGYEQYF. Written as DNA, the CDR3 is TGTGCCAGCAGCCTTGACAGGGTTGGGTACGAGCAGTACTTC.

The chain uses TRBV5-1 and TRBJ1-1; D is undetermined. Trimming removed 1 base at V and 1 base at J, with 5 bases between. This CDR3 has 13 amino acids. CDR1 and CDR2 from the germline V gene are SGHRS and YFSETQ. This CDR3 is CASSLMENTEAFF. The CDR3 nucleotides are TGCGCCAGCAGCTTGATGGAGAACACTGAAGCTTTCTTT.

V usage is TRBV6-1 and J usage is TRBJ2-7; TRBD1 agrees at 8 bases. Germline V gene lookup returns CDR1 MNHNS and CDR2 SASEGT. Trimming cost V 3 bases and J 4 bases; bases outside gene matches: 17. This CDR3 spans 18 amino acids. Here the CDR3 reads CASSDWSPDRVWSYEQYF. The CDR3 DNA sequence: TGTGCCAGCAGTGATTGGTCCCCGGACAGGGTATGGTCGTACGAGCAGTACTTC.

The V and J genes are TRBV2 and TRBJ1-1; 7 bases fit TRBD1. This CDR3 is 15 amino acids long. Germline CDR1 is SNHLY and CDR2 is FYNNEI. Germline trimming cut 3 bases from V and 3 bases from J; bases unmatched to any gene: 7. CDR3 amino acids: CASSDIGGADTEAFF. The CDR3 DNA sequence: TGTGCCAGCAGTGATATAGGGGGCGCGGACACTGAAGCTTTCTTT. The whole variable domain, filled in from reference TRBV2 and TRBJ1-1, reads EPEVTQTPSHQVTQMGQEVILRCVPISNHLYFYWYRQILGQKVEFLVSFYNNEISEKSEIFDDQFSVERPDGSNFTLKIRSTKLEDSAMYFCASSDIGGADTEAFFGQGTRLTVV.

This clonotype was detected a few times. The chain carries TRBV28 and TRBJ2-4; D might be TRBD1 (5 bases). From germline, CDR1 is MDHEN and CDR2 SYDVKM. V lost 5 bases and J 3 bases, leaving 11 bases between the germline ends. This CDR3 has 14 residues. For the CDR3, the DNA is TGTGCCAGCAGTCCGAGACAGTTCAAAAACATTCAGTACTTC. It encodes CASSPRQFKNIQYF.

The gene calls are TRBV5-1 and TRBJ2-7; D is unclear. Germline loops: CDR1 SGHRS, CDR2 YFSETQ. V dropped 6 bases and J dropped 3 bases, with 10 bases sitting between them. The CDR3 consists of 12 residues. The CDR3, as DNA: TGCGCCAGCAAGGCTCGGAACTACGAGCAGTACTTC. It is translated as CASKARNYEQYF.

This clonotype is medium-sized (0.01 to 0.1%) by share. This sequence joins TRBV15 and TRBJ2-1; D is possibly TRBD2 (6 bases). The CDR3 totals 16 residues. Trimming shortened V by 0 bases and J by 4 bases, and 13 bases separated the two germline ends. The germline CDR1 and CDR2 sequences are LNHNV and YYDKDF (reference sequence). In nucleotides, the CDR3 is TGTGCCACCAGCAGAGATGGGGACTTGGGTTACAATGAGCAGTTCTTC. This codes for CATSRDGDLGYNEQFF.

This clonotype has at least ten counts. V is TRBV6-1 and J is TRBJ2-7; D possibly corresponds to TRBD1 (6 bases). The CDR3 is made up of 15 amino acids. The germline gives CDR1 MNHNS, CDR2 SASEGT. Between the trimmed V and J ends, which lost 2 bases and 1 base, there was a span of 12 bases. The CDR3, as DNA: TGTGCCAGCAGTGAAAACAGGGACCCTTCCTACGAGCAGTACTTC. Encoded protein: CASSENRDPSYEQYF.

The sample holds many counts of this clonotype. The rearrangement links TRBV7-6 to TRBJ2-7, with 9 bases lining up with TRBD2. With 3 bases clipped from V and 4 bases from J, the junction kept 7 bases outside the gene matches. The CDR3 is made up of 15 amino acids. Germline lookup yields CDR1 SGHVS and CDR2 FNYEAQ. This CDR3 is CASSFDSGSWYEQYF. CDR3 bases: TGTGCCAGCAGCTTCGATAGCGGGAGCTGGTACGAGCAGTACTTC.

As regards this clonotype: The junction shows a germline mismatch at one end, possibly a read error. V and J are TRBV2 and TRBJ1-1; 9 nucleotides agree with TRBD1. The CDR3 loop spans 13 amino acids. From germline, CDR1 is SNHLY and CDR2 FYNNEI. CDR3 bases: TGTGCCAGCAGGGACAGGGGAACCACTGAAGCCTTCTTT. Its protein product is CASRDRGTTEAFF.